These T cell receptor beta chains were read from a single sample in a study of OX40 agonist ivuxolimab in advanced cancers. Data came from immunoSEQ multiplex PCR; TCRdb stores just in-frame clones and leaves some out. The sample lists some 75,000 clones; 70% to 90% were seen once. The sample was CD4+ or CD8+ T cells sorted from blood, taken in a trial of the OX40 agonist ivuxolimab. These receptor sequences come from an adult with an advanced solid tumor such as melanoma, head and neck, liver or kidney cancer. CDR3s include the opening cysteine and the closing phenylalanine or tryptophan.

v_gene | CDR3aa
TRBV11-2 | CASTDRGSSYNSPLHF
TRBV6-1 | CASEGQGMNYGYTF
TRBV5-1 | CASFLAGGETQYF
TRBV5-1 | CASSKTEMNTEAFF
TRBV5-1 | CASSLGLSTDTQYF
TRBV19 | CASRQGWTEAFF
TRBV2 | CASSQGQGHTGELFF
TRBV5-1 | CASSLEGTGYHEQYF
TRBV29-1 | CSAPGPRGTEAFF
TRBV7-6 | CASSSRQGGEQYF
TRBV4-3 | CASSQEWAGGSTDTQYF
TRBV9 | CASSVLPTLANYGYTF
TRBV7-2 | CASAPGQNYGYTF
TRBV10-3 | CAISLGQGGTNTQYF
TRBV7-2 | CASSPQGAYGYTF
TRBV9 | CASSVGQGAGRAEAFF
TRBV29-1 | CSVTQGAGYEQYF
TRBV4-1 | CASSQDGNRGEGYTF
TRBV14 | CASSRSRGGSYEQYF
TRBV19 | CASSIEARGREQFF
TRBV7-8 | CASSSGFRDEQFF
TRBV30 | CAWSVTGGTEAFF
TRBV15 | CATSSDWGTADEKLFF
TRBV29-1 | CSGVGWDTEAFF
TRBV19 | CASSIDRGPNQPQHF
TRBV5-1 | CASSLTAGGDEAFF
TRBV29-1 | CSVGQALDSNQPQHF
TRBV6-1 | CASNPVVYYGYTF
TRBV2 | CASSPTRTGGVREAFF
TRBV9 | CASSVGRPDLGGYTF
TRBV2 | CASRIHRNTEAFF
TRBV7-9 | CASSTWTDQETQYF
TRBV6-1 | CASSEVPGGASTDTQYF
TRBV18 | CASSPIAKNIQYF
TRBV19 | CASSRTGGGTDTQYF
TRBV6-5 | CASSYLRGSYNEQFF
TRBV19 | CASSHRDRRAGTDNQPQHF
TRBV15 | CATSRVFGGNEQFF
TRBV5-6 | CASSLGQQAGEQYF
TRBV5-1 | CASSLAGETQYF
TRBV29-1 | CSVEGSAYNEQFF
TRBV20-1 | CRVTGLYGYTF
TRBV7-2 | CASSLGGGAETQYF
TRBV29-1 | CSVRRLRQETQYF
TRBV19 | CASSIYPQGLASRSSYNEQFF
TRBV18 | CASSPTGTRTGELFF
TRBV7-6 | CASSPRSSTYEQYF
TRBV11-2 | CASSLVTATYNEQFF
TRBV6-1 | CASSSQGQNTEAFF
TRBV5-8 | CASNWEGGSYEQYF
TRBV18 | CASSPQGQNQPQHF
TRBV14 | CASSYSGTGTEAFF
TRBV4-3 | CASSQGVDRASHEKLFF
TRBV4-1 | CASSQDRGQSRYNQGTDTQYF
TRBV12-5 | CASGGRGGDTEAFF
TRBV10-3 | CAISESKIGANGYTF
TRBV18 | CASSPRQGLDYGYTF
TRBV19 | CASSMRTGRGEQFF
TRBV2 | CASSPQYSNQPQHF
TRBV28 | CASTDLDNSPLHF